A selection of T cell receptor beta chains follows, all from one sample in a study of blood T cell repertoires in COVID-19. TCRdb's table, derived via immunoSEQ multiplex PCR, lists solely in-frame clones and lacks some. The repertoire holds 140,000 or so clones, with 88% as singletons. The source material was peripheral blood. The receptors were gathered from a human donor with COVID-19, enrolled during active disease. The donor label of this sample is uncertain. Each CDR3 is given with its conserved first and last residue. A D gene is named only where the DNA matches it firmly. A row's size may be missing; if present it is once, few, many or a size class.

D gene,J gene,clone size,V gene,CDR3 DNA,CDR3 protein
-,TRBJ2-1,-,TRBV3-1/TRBV3-2,TGTGCCAGCAGCCGGACTCAGAGCTCCTACAATGAGCAGTTCTTC,CASSRTQSSYNEQFF
-,TRBJ1-2,once,TRBV6-2/TRBV6-3,TGTGCCAGCAGTTACCCAGCTAACTATGGCTACACCTTC,CASSYPANYGYTF
TRBD1,TRBJ2-7,-,TRBV3-1/TRBV3-2,TGTGCCAGCAGCGTATACAGGGGGGCAGACGAGCAGTACTTC,CASSVYRGADEQYF
TRBD1,TRBJ1-1,-,TRBV5-5,TGTGCCAGCAGCTTGATCCGGACAGGGGACACTGAAGCTTTCTTT,CASSLIRTGDTEAFF
TRBD1,TRBJ1-6,-,TRBV5-1,TGCGCCAGCAGCTTGGATTACAGGGGGCGAATAGGTTCACCCCTCCACTTT,CASSLDYRGRIGSPLHF
-,TRBJ1-2,-,TRBV28,TGTGCCAGCAGCCCGGGGGGACCCCCGAGATCGGGTGGCTACACCTTC,CASSPGGPPRSGGYTF
-,TRBJ2-7,-,TRBV27,TGTGCCAGCAGTTTCGGTCGAGGGGGAACCTACGAGCAGTACTTC,CASSFGRGGTYEQYF
-,TRBJ1-6,-,TRBV5-3,TGTGCCAGAAGCAGCCGGACGGAGGGGTATAGATCACCCCTCCACTTT,CARSSRTEGYRSPLHF
-,TRBJ2-2,-,TRBV5-5,TGTGCCAGCAGCTTACAAGGGGATGGTCAGCTGTTTTTT,CASSLQGDGQLFF
-,TRBJ1-1,-,TRBV13,TGTGCCAGCAGCTTACCAGGGGCTGAAGCTTTCTTT,CASSLPGAEAFF
TRBD2,TRBJ2-7,once,TRBV9,TGTGCCAGCAGCTTGCGGGGGGGCGGCTACGAGCAGTACTTC,CASSLRGGGYEQYF
TRBD2,TRBJ2-1,-,TRBV5-1,TGCGCCAGCAGCCTTTTCGGACTAGCGGGAAATGAGCAGTTCTTC,CASSLFGLAGNEQFF
-,TRBJ1-1,-,TRBV5-1,TGCGCCAGCAGCTTGAAACAGGCCCATGAAGCTTTCTTT,CASSLKQAHEAFF
-,TRBJ2-7,few,TRBV7-8,TGTGCCAGCAGCTCCTATTACGAGCAGTACTTC,CASSSYYEQYF
TRBD1,TRBJ2-3,-,TRBV12-5,TGTGCTAGTGGACTGGGACAGCCCACAGATACGCAGTATTTT,CASGLGQPTDTQYF
-,TRBJ1-5,-,TRBV7-9,TGTGCCAGCAGCCGCGGGGGGGTCAATCAGCCCCAGCATTTT,CASSRGGVNQPQHF
TRBD1,TRBJ1-6,-,TRBV13,TGTGCCAGCAGTCACGACAGGGGGAACTATAATTCACCCCTCCACTTT,CASSHDRGNYNSPLHF
-,TRBJ1-5,-,TRBV20-1,TGCAGTGCTAGTGGCGGGAGGGGTTATAGCAATCAGCCCCAGCATTTT,CSASGGRGYSNQPQHF
-,TRBJ1-1,once,TRBV6-5,TGTGCCAGCATTGGGCAGTGGGTCACTGAAGCTTTCTTT,CASIGQWVTEAFF
-,TRBJ1-5,-,TRBV6-6,TGTGCCAGCAGTTACGACAGCCCTTATAGCAATCAGCCCCAGCATTTT,CASSYDSPYSNQPQHF
-,TRBJ1-2,-,TRBV19,TGTGCCAGTACCTTGGGGGGTATTTCCAACTATGGCTACACCTTC,CASTLGGISNYGYTF
TRBD2,TRBJ2-1,-,TRBV15,TGTGCCACCAGCAGTCGGAGCGGGAGTGGCGATGAGCAGTTCTTC,CATSSRSGSGDEQFF
-,TRBJ2-1,-,TRBV7-6,TGTGCCAGCAGCTCCCTGTCCAGGAATGAGCAGTTCTTC,CASSSLSRNEQFF
TRBD1,TRBJ1-2,-,TRBV12-3/TRBV12-4,TGTGCCAGCAGTTACAGGGGGAACTATGGCTACACCTTC,CASSYRGNYGYTF
-,TRBJ2-5,-,TRBV9,TGTGCCAGCAGCCCAACGCCGGGGGGCGGGGCAGAGACCCAGTACTTC,CASSPTPGGGAETQYF
-,TRBJ1-1,once,TRBV19,TGTGCCAGCCTGAGAGTCGGGGGAAACACTGAAGCTTTCTTT,CASLRVGGNTEAFF
TRBD2,TRBJ2-3,-,TRBV2,TGTGCCAGCAGTAAGGGACTAGCGGGAGGAGCAGATACGCAGTATTTT,CASSKGLAGGADTQYF